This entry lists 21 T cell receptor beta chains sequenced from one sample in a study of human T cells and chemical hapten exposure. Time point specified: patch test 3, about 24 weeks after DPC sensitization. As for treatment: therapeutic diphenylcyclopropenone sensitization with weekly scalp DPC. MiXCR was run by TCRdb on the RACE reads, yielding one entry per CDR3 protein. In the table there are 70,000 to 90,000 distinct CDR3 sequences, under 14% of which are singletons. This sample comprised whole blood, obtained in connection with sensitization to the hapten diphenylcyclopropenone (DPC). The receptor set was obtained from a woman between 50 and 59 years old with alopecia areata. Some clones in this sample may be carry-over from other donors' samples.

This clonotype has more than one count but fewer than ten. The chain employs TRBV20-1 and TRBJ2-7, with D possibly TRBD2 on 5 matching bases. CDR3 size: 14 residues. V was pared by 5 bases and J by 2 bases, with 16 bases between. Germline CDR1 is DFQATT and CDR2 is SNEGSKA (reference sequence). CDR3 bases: TGCAGTGCTCAGACCGGGGATCCGACCTACGAGCAGTACTTC. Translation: CSAQTGDPTYEQYF.

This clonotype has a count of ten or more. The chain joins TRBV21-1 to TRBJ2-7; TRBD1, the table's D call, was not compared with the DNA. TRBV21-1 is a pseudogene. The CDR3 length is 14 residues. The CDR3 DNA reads TGTGCCAGCAGCGAGGGACATTCACTCTACGAGCAGTACTTC. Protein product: CASSEGHSLYEQYF.

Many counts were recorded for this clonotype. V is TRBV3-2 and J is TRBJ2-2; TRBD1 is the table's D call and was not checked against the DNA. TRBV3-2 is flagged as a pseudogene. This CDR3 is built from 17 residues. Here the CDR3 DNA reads TGTGCCAGCAGCCTCCCCGGGGGACTCCGGTTTGGCGGGGAGCTGTTTTTT. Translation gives CASSLPGGLRFGGELFF.

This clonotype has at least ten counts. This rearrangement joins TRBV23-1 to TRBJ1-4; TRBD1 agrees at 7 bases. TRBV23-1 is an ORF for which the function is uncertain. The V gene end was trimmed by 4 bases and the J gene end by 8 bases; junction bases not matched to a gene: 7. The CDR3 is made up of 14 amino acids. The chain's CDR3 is CASSRNRGREKLFF. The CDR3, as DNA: TGCGCCAGCAGTCGGAACAGGGGAAGGGAAAAACTGTTTTTT.

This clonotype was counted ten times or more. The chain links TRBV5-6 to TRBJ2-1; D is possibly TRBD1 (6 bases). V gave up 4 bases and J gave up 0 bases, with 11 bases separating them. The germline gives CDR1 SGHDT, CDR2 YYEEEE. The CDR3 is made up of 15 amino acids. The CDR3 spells CASSVWGRSYNEQFF. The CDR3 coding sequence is TGTGCCAGCAGCGTCTGGGGGCGCTCCTACAATGAGCAGTTCTTC. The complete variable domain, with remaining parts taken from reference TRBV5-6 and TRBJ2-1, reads DAGVTQSPTHLIKTRGQQVTLRCSPKSGHDTVSWYQQALGQGPQFIFQYYEEEERQRGNFPDRFSGHQFPNYSSELNVNALLLGDSALYLCASSVWGRSYNEQFFGPGTRLTVL.

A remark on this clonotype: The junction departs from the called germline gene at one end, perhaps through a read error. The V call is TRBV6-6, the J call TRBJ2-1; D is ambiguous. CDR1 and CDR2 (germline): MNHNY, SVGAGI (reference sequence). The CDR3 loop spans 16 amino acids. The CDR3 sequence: CASTLPWGTVTNKQFF. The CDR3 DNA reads TGTGCCAGCACATTGCCCTGGGGTACGGTGACCAATAAGCAGTTCTTC.

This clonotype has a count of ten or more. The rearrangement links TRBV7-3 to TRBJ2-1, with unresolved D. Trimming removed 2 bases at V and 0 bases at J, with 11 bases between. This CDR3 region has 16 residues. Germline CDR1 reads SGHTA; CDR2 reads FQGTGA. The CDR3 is CASSLASGISYNEQFF. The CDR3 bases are TGTGCCAGCAGCTTAGCCTCGGGCATCTCCTACAATGAGCAGTTCTTC.

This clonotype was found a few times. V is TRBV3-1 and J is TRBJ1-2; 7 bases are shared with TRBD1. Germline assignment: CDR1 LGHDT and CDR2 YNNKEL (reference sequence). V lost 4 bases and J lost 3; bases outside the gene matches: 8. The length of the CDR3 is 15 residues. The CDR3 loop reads CASSPTKQGHYGYTF. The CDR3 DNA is TGTGCCAGCAGCCCTACGAAACAGGGGCACTATGGCTACACCTTC.

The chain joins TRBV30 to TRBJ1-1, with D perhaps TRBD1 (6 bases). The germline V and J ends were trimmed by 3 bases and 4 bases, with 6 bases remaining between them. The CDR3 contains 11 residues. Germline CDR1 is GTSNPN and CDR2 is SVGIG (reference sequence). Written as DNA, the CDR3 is TGTGCCTGGAGGGACAGCACTGAAGCTTTCTTT. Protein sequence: CAWRDSTEAFF.

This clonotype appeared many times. The CDR3 loop is CASSFTGQGAPYEQYF. The CDR3 region has the DNA TGTGCCAGCAGTTTCACGGGACAGGGGGCCCCCTACGAGCAGTACTTC. The rearrangement joins TRBV6-6 to TRBJ2-7, with 12 bases that match TRBD1. CDR3 size: 16 residues. Per germline, CDR1 MNHNY and CDR2 SVGAGI (reference sequence). V dropped 4 bases and J dropped 2; count of bases not matched to a gene: 6.

CDR3 bases: TGTGCCAGCATCGGGGGGCGGGATGGCTACACCTTC. Encoded protein: CASIGGRDGYTF. V is TRBV28 and J is TRBJ1-2; the D gene is possibly TRBD1 (6 bases). Trimming left V 7 bases short and J 6 bases short, with 12 bases between. Germline CDR1 MDHEN, CDR2 SYDVKM. CDR3 size: 12 residues.

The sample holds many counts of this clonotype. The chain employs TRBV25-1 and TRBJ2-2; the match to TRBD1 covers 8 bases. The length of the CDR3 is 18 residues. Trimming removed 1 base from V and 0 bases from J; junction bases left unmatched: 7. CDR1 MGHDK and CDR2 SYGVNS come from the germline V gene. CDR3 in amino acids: CASSELGPGQANTGELFF. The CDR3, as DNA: TGTGCCAGCAGTGAATTGGGCCCGGGACAGGCGAACACCGGGGAGCTGTTTTTT.

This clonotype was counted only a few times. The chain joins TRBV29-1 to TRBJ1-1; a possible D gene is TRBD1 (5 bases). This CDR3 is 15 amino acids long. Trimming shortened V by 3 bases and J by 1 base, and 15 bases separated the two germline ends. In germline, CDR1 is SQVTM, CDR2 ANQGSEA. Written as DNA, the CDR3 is TGCAGCGTTGACAGGTCGGGACTTTGGAACACTGAAGCTTTCTTT. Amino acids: CSVDRSGLWNTEAFF.

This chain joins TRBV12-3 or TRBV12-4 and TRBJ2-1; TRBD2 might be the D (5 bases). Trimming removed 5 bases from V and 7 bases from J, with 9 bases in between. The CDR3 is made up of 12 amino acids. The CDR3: CASSVDWNEQFF. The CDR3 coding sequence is TGTGCCAGCAGTGTGGACTGGAATGAGCAGTTCTTC.

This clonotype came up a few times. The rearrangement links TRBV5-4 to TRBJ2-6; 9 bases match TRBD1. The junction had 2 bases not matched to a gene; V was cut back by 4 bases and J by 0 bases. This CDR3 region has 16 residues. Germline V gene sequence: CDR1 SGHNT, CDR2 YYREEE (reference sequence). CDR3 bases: TGTGCCAGCAGCCCGGGACAGGGCTCTGGGGCCAACGTCCTGACTTTC. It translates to CASSPGQGSGANVLTF.

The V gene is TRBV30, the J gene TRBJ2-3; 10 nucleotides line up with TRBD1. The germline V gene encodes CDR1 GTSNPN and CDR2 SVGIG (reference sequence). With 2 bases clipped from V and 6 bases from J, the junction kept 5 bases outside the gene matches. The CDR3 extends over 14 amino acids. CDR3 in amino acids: CAWSLRQGADTQYF. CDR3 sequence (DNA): TGTGCCTGGAGTCTCCGACAGGGGGCGGATACGCAGTATTTT.

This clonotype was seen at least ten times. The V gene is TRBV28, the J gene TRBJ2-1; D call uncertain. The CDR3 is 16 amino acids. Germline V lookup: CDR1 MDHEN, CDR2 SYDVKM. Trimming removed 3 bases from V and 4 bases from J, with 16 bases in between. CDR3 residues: CASSFNVAGRYNEQFF. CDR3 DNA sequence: TGTGCCAGCAGTTTTAATGTGGCAGGACGATACAATGAGCAGTTCTTC.

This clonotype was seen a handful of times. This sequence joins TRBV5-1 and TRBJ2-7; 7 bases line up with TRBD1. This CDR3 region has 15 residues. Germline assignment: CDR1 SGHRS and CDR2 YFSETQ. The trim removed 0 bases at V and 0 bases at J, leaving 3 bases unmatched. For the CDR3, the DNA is TGCGCCAGCAGCTTGGCGGGACAGCCCTCCTACGAGCAGTACTTC. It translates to CASSLAGQPSYEQYF.

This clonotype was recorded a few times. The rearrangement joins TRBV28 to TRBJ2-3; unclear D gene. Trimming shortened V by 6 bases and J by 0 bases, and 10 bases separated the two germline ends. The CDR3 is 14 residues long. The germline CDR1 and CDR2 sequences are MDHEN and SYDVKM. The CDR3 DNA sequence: TGTGCCAGCAGCGTGACTGCTAGCACAGATACGCAGTATTTT. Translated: CASSVTASTDTQYF.

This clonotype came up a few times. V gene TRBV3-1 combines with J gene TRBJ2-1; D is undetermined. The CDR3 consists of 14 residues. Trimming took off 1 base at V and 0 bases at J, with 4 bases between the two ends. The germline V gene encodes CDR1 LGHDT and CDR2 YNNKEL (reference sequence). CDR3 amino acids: CASSQVTSYNEQFF. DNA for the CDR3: TGTGCCAGCAGCCAAGTGACCTCCTACAATGAGCAGTTCTTC.

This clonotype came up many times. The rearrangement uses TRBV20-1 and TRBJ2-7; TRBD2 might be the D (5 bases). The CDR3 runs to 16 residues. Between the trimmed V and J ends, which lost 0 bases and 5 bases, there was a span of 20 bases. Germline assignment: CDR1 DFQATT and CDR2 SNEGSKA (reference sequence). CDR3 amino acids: CSARDRRAGGLHEQYF. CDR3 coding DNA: TGCAGTGCTAGAGATAGGAGAGCTGGAGGTCTCCACGAGCAGTACTTC.